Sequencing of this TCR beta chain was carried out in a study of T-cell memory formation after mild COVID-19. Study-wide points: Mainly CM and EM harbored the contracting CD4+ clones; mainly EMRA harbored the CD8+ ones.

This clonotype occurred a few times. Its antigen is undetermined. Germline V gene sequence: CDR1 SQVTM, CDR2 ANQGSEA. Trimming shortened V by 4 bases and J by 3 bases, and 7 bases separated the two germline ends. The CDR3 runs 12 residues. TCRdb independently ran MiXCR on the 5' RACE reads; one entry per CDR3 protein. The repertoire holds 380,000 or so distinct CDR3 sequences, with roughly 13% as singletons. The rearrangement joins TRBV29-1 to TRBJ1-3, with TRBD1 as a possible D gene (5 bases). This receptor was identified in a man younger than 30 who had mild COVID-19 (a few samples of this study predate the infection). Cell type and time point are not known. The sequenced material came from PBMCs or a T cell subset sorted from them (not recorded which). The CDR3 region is CSVGQIGNTIYF. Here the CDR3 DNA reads TGCAGCGTTGGACAGATTGGAAACACCATATATTTT.